The clone carrying this T cell receptor beta chain appeared once. Its target is not known. These data are taken from a study of T cells in Graves' hyperthyroidism and ophthalmopathy. General study points: By a 13 V-J model, ophthalmopathy was set apart from stable hyperthyroidism.

Germline V gives CDR1 PRHDT, CDR2 FYEKMQ (reference sequence). V was pared by 1 base and J by 4 bases, with 13 bases between. This CDR3 has 16 amino acids. RNA transcripts served as the template for amplifying TCR beta CDR3 regions. An initial round of RT-PCR targeting the TCR CDR3 relied on the HTBI primer set. One entry per CDR3 protein results from TCRdb running MiXCR on the multiplex PCR reads. The table records hundreds of thousands of distinct CDR3 sequences, approximately 15% of them present only once. The receptor was isolated from a woman in her thirties or forties with Graves' ophthalmopathy. Material: blood. The gene calls are TRBV13 and TRBJ2-2, with a weak D call TRBD2 (5 bases). CDR3 protein: CASSLDAEAFTGELFF. Written as DNA, the CDR3 is TGTGCCAGCAGCTTAGACGCGGAGGCCTTCACCGGGGAGCTGTTTTTT.